This TCR beta chain stems from a study of T cells in women clearing cervical HPV infection (dated by TCRdb to the late 2010s). General notes on the study: The cases were 25 to 30 women with histologically confirmed HPV16-related CIN3 or worse, and 2 of those women had invasive cancers. The roughly 25 controls were women who cleared a single incident HPV16 infection within 12 months without developing precancer or cancer. Blood from cases was collected at the visit where the lesion was first found, while blood from controls was collected once the infection could no longer be detected. For cases, a median interval of 149 days, with an interquartile range of 90 to 200 days, was observed between lesion detection and blood sampling. Because only a few women had HLA typing data, the possibility that HLA type acted as a confounder could not be ruled out. An exploratory proof-of-principle case-control study, nested within the Guanacaste HPV Natural History Study in Costa Rica, was conducted to compare TCR repertoires across cervical HPV16 outcomes. Cases and controls were matched on age within five years and on year of sample collection. A median age of approximately 34 years was observed in cases versus approximately 40 in controls, and no significant differences in baseline characteristics were found. In the parent cohort, 9,000 to 13,000 women aged 18 or older were enrolled in Guanacaste, Costa Rica, during about 1993 to 1994 and were followed for six to seven years. Five blinded duplicates per group were added as quality controls, so that 60 or so samples were obtained: 50 or so participants and around 10 replicates. Beyond this particular receptor, the publication reports: TCR repertoire richness was significantly higher in CIN3+ cases than in controls across sequencing depths, while evenness did not differ. By combining richness with V gene abundances, random forest classifiers separated cases from controls with an estimated AUC of about 0.86. Because the number of T cells per sample was unknown, the richness differences could reflect varying T-cell content rather than repertoire biology. Cases had lower TRBV6-7 relative abundance than controls (about 0.1% versus 0.15%; Bonferroni P = 0.0008). Because of the cross-sectional design, the study could not determine whether the associations came before infection or resulted from infection, and neither effector/memory subsets nor HPV-specific T cells were isolated.

Every participant had a single incident cervical HPV16 infection, and prevalent HPV16 infections were excluded. Cervical HPV DNA was detected with MY09/MY11 PCR, and genotyping was done by dot-blot hybridization. Under 17 mL of heparinized blood was centrifuged, after which the buffy coat was aliquoted, frozen at -30 degrees C, and then stored at -80 degrees C. QIAGEN kits were used to extract genomic DNA from buffy coat specimens. TCR beta CDR3 regions were amplified by multiplex PCR from an average of approximately 1,200 ng genomic DNA per sample using the immunoSEQ assay. To correct primer bias, the assay used a complete synthetic TCR repertoire to set an amplification baseline. The amplicons were sequenced using the Illumina platform. For the original study's pipeline: Error correction of the sequences involved clustering with frequency ratios plus a modified nearest-neighbor algorithm, after which the sequences were analyzed in the immunoSEQ Analyzer using IMGT gene definitions. At each rarefaction depth, TCR richness and evenness were averaged across 20 rarefaction repeats, and samples with fewer sequences than that depth were excluded. Relative abundances of V, D and J genes were compared between groups using Wilcoxon rank sum tests, with FDR correction applied. Blinded duplicates gave an intraclass correlation of approximately 96% for TCR richness and an average of around 83% across around 66 gene segments. This is the immuneACCESS table as TCRdb keeps it, with only in-frame sequences that have V and J called. A part of the clones is gone; compared with another copy, unresolved V genes explain less than half, and the rest is unexplained. For V, J and clone size, that table is used; D and trimming come from the DNA. The table for this sample lists about 14,000 clones. The ten biggest clones cover around 21% of the sample.

Based on the germline V gene (reference sequence), the CDR1 and CDR2 sequences are LNHDA and SQIVND. The CDR3 runs 16 residues from the cysteine to the phenylalanine. Shown are 39 bases from within the CDR3, in frame from base 1. Note on this clone: Its target antigen remains unknown. From the germline J gene comes the end of the CDR3, since the read stops 3 residues before it.

The sequence was collected from a woman between 18 and 70 years old with a cervical HPV16 infection that either progressed to CIN3+ or cleared (not recorded which). Material: blood buffy coat. Recombination connected TRBV19 to TRBJ1-2; TRBD1 is perhaps the D gene, given 5 matching bases. The sequenced part of the CDR3 DNA is TGTGCCAGTAGTATAGCCAGCGGGGGGATCACAGATACC. Its protein product is CASSIASGGITDT. The full CDR3 reads CASSIASGGITDTYTF.